This T cell receptor beta chain was recorded in a study of blood T cell repertoires in COVID-19. Study at large: Whether acute or convalescent, the COVID-19 samples came from the United States, Italy and Spain.

V was clipped by 0 bases and J by 1 base; unmatched bases: 12. This CDR3 comprises 17 residues. The V gene's germline CDR1 is GTSNPN and CDR2 SVGIG (reference sequence). Repertoires were generated with immunoSEQ multiplex PCR, while TCRdb's copy carries only in-frame clones and drops some. The top ten clones hold approximately 10% of a sample with about 390,000 clones, around nine tenths of them seen once. Cohort 3 recovered donors had two negative PCRs, clearance, or symptom resolution. V and J are TRBV30 and TRBJ2-7, with 7 bases that match TRBD1. The clonotype comes from a woman between 50 and 59 years old who had recovered from COVID-19. Sequenced input: PBMCs or T cells enriched from blood (not recorded which). In nucleotides, the CDR3 is TGTGCCTGGAGTGTTCCCCCCTCAGGGGGAAGGTCCTACGAGCAGTACTTC. Its protein is CAWSVPPSGGRSYEQYF.